The 11 T cell receptor beta chains below were found in one sample sequenced in a study of blood T cell repertoires in COVID-19. Profiled with immunoSEQ multiplex PCR; TCRdb holds only in-frame clones, not every one. The table records around 25,000 clones, less than 75% of them present only once. Sequencing was performed on peripheral blood. The source of these receptors is a human donor in a cohort sampled during active or convalescent COVID-19.

The CDR3 reads CASIVDTLGYGYTF. The CDR3 bases are TGTGCCAGCATTGTGGACACCCTGGGGTATGGCTACACCTTC. V usage is TRBV2 and J usage is TRBJ1-2; TRBD1 might be the D (5 bases). The germline gives CDR1 SNHLY, CDR2 FYNNEI. The CDR3 extends over 14 amino acids. V lost 7 bases and J 5 bases, leaving 17 bases between the germline ends.

The rearrangement joins TRBV29-1 to TRBJ1-2; the D gene is possibly TRBD1 (5 bases). This CDR3 spans 17 amino acids. From germline, CDR1 is SQVTM and CDR2 ANQGSEA. Trimming removed 1 base at V and 3 bases at J, with 21 bases between. The CDR3: CSVEVVRVRDADYGYTF. The CDR3 nucleotides are TGCAGCGTTGAAGTGGTCAGGGTAAGGGATGCGGACTATGGCTACACCTTC.

This chain links TRBV12-3 or TRBV12-4 with TRBJ2-7, with 9 bases identical to TRBD1. With 8 bases clipped from V and 3 bases from J, the junction kept 5 bases outside the gene matches. The CDR3 runs 13 residues. The CDR3 bases are TGTGCCAGCGCCTTGGACAGGGGCTACGAGCAGTACGTC. As protein: CASALDRGYEQYV.

J is TRBJ1-2 and V is TRBV7-2; D gene unclear. The germline V and J ends were trimmed by 1 base and 4 bases, with 7 bases remaining between them. The CDR3 covers 13 residues. CDR1 is SGHTA and CDR2 is FQGNSA in the germline V gene. The DNA of the CDR3 is TGTGCCAGCAGCTTAGGAGGTAGCTATGGCTACACCTTC. Translated: CASSLGGSYGYTF.

This clone was found a few times. V gene TRBV30 combines with J gene TRBJ1-5; maybe TRBD1 (5 bases). The V gene lost 2 bases and the J gene lost 3 bases, with 11 bases spanning the gap. The CDR3 is made up of 14 amino acids. Germline lookup yields CDR1 GTSNPN and CDR2 SVGIG (reference sequence). CDR3 region: CAWSIGADNQPQHF. CDR3 in DNA: TGTGCCTGGAGTATTGGGGCGGACAATCAGCCCCAGCATTTT.

The chain is built from TRBV23-1 and TRBJ2-7; perhaps TRBD1 as D (5 bases). TRBV23-1 is an open reading frame, and its role is uncertain. The CDR3 has 11 amino acids. This CDR3 reads CAGDSSYEQYF. The CDR3 nucleotides read TGCGCGGGCGACAGTTCCTACGAGCAGTACTTC.

This chain uses TRBV18 with TRBJ2-3; D perhaps matches TRBD1 (6 bases). CDR1 KGHSH and CDR2 LQKENI come from the germline V gene. Trimming took off 3 bases at V and 2 bases at J, with 9 bases between the two ends. CDR3 length: 14 amino acids. The CDR3 sequence is CASSPGHFTDTQYF. The CDR3 DNA reads as TGTGCCAGCTCACCGGGACACTTCACAGATACGCAGTATTTT.

This rearrangement joins TRBV12-3 or TRBV12-4 to TRBJ2-7; maybe TRBD1 (6 bases). Trimming pared 6 bases from V and 2 bases from J, leaving 8 bases between. The CDR3 loop spans 12 amino acids. CDR3 residues: CASSRTAYEQYF. DNA for the CDR3: TGTGCCAGCAGCCGGACAGCCTACGAGCAGTACTTC.

The V and J genes are TRBV5-1 and TRBJ2-3; 8 nucleotides match TRBD2. The CDR3 totals 15 residues. The ends lost 6 bases at V and 3 bases at J; junction bases unmatched: 9. Germline V gene lookup returns CDR1 SGHRS and CDR2 YFSETQ. In DNA form, the CDR3 reads TGCGCCAGCACCGCTTTAGCGGGACGTACAGATACGCAGTATTTT. This encodes CASTALAGRTDTQYF.

The chain has TRBV27 and TRBJ2-3, with 9 bases lining up with TRBD2. The germline V gene has CDR1 MNHEY and CDR2 SMNVEV (reference sequence). Unmatched junction bases numbered 4, after V lost 2 bases and J lost 1 base. CDR3 length: 16 amino acids. The CDR3 DNA follows: TGTGCCAGCAGTTTAAATAGCGGGAGTGGCACAGATACGCAGTATTTT. It translates to CASSLNSGSGTDTQYF.

The chain employs TRBV28 and TRBJ1-5; D is possibly TRBD1 (6 bases). V was shortened by 6 bases and J by 1 base, with 13 bases between the two germline ends. This CDR3 spans 15 amino acids. CDR1 MDHEN and CDR2 SYDVKM come from the germline V gene. CDR3 DNA sequence: TGTGCCAGCAGCCCACAGGGACGGAGCAATCAGCCCCAGCATTTT. This sequence encodes CASSPQGRSNQPQHF.